The sequence of this TCR beta chain was determined in a study of breast tumors, draining lymph nodes, adjacent tissues. Study observations and caveats: Luminal-like breast cancer showed significantly higher tumor–nontumor repertoire similarity than basal-like. Compared with lymph nodes, tumors were less diverse; compared with nontumor tissue, more. The data were judged consistent with most tumor T cells coming from lymph node and expanding in tumor.

Samples came from axillary lymph nodes draining the breast cancer. About this clonotype: Antigen unknown.

CDR1 is SGHVS and CDR2 is FNYEAQ in the germline V gene. The V end lost 3 bases, the J end lost 4 bases, and 21 bases lay between the germline ends. CDR3 length: 17 residues. TCRdb passed the multiplex PCR reads through MiXCR, listing each CDR3 protein once. The sample has 150,000 to 200,000 distinct CDR3 sequences; around 33% are singletons. The receptor was isolated from a female donor with breast cancer. Some clones in this sample may be carry-over from other donors' samples. Source material: axillary lymph node tissue. This chain joins TRBV7-6 and TRBJ1-1, with no clear D. The CDR3 bases are TGTGCCAGCAGCTTCCCGAGGGATACGGGAATACCCACTGAAGCTTTCTTT. Protein sequence: CASSFPRDTGIPTEAFF.